This T cell receptor (beta chain) was profiled in a study of blood T cell repertoires in COVID-19. This clone was detected a few times. Per the germline V gene, CDR1 is MNHNY and CDR2 is SVGAGI (reference sequence). Trimming took off 0 bases at V and 7 bases at J, with 9 bases between the two ends. The CDR3 is 13 amino acids. Libraries were prepared by immunoSEQ multiplex PCR; TCRdb keeps only in-frame clonotypes and omits some of them. The data hold 68,000 or so clones, with 75% to 90% observed a single time. This receptor was taken from a human donor in a cohort sampled during active COVID-19. The chain links TRBV6-6 to TRBJ1-2; D uncertain. The specimen sequenced was peripheral blood. The CDR3 nucleotides are TGTGCCAGCAGTTACTCGACTACGGTTGGCTACACCTTC. It specifies CASSYSTTVGYTF.